Each of the 31 T cell receptor beta chains below was sequenced from the same sample in a study of STAT5B mutations in CD4+ large granular lymphocyte leukemia. The method was immunoSEQ multiplex PCR; TCRdb's version includes in-frame clones alone and lacks a portion of them. The sample shows about 30,000 clones, approximately 79% of them seen only once. The sequenced material came from CD4+ T cells from blood buffy coats. Receptor source: a human donor in good health.

This chain's CDR3 is CAWSPLVYGYTF. The CDR3 DNA is TGTGCCTGGAGTCCACTCGTGTATGGCTACACCTTC. The V call is TRBV30, the J call TRBJ1-2; D is undetermined. This CDR3 region has 12 residues. V lost 2 bases, J lost 5 bases, and 9 bases lay in between. Germline CDR1 GTSNPN, CDR2 SVGIG (reference sequence).

V and J are TRBV6-5 and TRBJ1-2, with TRBD1 matching over 12 bases. The germline gives CDR1 MNHEY, CDR2 SVGAGI. Germline trimming cut 4 bases from V and 5 bases from J; bases unmatched to any gene: 8. The CDR3 extends over 16 amino acids. The CDR3 DNA reads TGTGCCAGCAGTTTGGGCGGGACAGGGGGCTCGTATGGCTACACCTTC. Its protein product is CASSLGGTGGSYGYTF.

The chain has TRBV11-3 and TRBJ2-5; D not certain. With 1 base removed from V and 1 base from J, the gap between germline ends came to 4 bases. The germline CDR1 and CDR2 sequences are SGHNT and YENEEA. The CDR3 extends over 13 amino acids. CDR3 in amino acids: CASSLGFQETQYF. The CDR3 region has the DNA TGTGCCAGCAGCTTAGGATTCCAAGAGACCCAGTACTTC.

This clone was seen a handful of times. The chain joins TRBV30 to TRBJ2-7; unclear D gene. Per germline, CDR1 GTSNPN and CDR2 SVGIG (reference sequence). CDR3 length equals 11 residues. V dropped 3 bases and J dropped 3 bases, with 6 bases sitting between them. CDR3: CAWSGDYEQYF. CDR3 sequence (DNA): TGTGCCTGGAGCGGAGACTACGAGCAGTACTTC.

This chain uses TRBV5-4 with TRBJ2-5; perhaps D is TRBD1 or TRBD2 (5 bases each). Germline V gene lookup returns CDR1 SGHNT and CDR2 YYREEE (reference sequence). Deletions cut 7 bases from V and 2 bases from J, with 9 bases between. This CDR3 is 12 amino acids long. The CDR3 here is CASGGHQETQYF. The DNA for the CDR3 is TGTGCCAGCGGAGGACATCAAGAGACCCAGTACTTC.

V usage is TRBV2 and J usage is TRBJ2-1; 7 positions agree with TRBD2. J was trimmed by 5 bases and V by 5 bases; bases with no gene match: 12. The CDR3 is 16 residues long. CDR1 is SNHLY and CDR2 is FYNNEI in the germline V gene. The chain's CDR3 is CASSKVGAGADNEQFF. The CDR3 DNA follows: TGTGCCAGCAGTAAAGTTGGGGCGGGAGCAGACAATGAGCAGTTCTTC.

The genes are TRBV5-1 and TRBJ1-1, with D unresolved. The germline CDR1 and CDR2 sequences are SGHRS and YFSETQ. The V end was cut by 5 bases, the J end by 3 bases, with 17 bases between. This CDR3 comprises 15 residues. Here the CDR3 DNA reads TGCGCCAGCAGGGCGCAGCCGGCGCCAGACACTGAAGCTTTCTTT. It codes for CASRAQPAPDTEAFF.

This clone was observed a single time. The CDR3 DNA reads TGTGCCAGCACCCGGGAGACAGGCAGTACTGAAGCTTTCTTT. Translated: CASTRETGSTEAFF. This sequence joins TRBV27 and TRBJ1-1, with a weak D call TRBD1 (6 bases). This CDR3 contains 14 residues. Germline CDR1 reads MNHEY; CDR2 reads SMNVEV (reference sequence). Trimming removed 7 bases at V and 5 bases at J, with 17 bases between.

The chain has TRBV5-5 and TRBJ2-7, with 9 positions matching TRBD2. J was trimmed by 4 bases and V by 3 bases; bases with no gene match: 8. Germline V lookup: CDR1 SGHKS, CDR2 YYEKEE (reference sequence). This CDR3 contains 15 residues. CDR3 in amino acids: CASSYSWTSEYEQYF. The DNA of the CDR3 is TGTGCCAGCAGCTATTCCTGGACTAGCGAGTACGAGCAGTACTTC.

The table lists this clone with a few counts. The rearrangement uses TRBV15 and TRBJ2-7; 12 bases align to TRBD1. Germline loops: CDR1 LNHNV, CDR2 YYDKDF (reference sequence). The V segment lost 3 bases and the J segment 1 base; nucleotides outside the gene matches: 1. The length of the CDR3 is 15 residues. CDR3 sequence: CATSRGQGASYEQYF. The CDR3 region has the DNA TGTGCCACCAGCAGGGGACAGGGGGCGTCCTACGAGCAGTACTTC.

The chain uses TRBV2 and TRBJ2-5; D may correspond to TRBD1 or TRBD2 (6 bases each). Germline V lookup: CDR1 SNHLY, CDR2 FYNNEI. V gave up 4 bases and J gave up 4 bases, with 10 bases separating them. The CDR3 contains 13 residues. The CDR3 here is CASSVGGRETQYF. The CDR3 DNA reads as TGTGCCAGCAGTGTTGGGGGGCGAGAGACCCAGTACTTC.

This clone was seen just once. V gene TRBV5-1 combines with J gene TRBJ2-7; TRBD2 matches at 8 bases. This CDR3 spans 16 amino acids. CDR1 SGHRS and CDR2 YFSETQ come from the germline V gene. J gave up 0 bases and V 1 base, and 6 bases lay outside the gene matches. Here the CDR3 reads CASSLLVGGDSYEQYF. For the CDR3, the DNA is TGCGCCAGCAGCTTGTTGGTCGGGGGGGACTCCTACGAGCAGTACTTC.

In this sample, this clone turned up once. One end of the junction varies from germline; a read error may be responsible. J is TRBJ2-5 and V is TRBV7-7, with 8 bases identical to TRBD1. Germline V gives CDR1 SSHAT, CDR2 FNYEAQ (reference sequence). CDR3 length: 15 residues. The CDR3 here is CASSLDGQGAETQYF. CDR3 coding DNA: TGTGCTAGCAGCTTAGACGGTCAGGGGGCAGAGACCCAGTACTTC.

The gene calls are TRBV7-9 and TRBJ2-3, with D possibly called TRBD1 or TRBD2 (7 bases each). This CDR3 spans 17 amino acids. The V end lost 5 bases, the J end lost 0 bases, and 18 bases lay between the germline ends. CDR1 and CDR2 from the germline V gene are SEHNR and FQNEAQ (reference sequence). CDR3 sequence (DNA): TGTGCCAGCAGCCGCAGGGGGGGGGACAGAAGCACAGATACGCAGTATTTT. This sequence encodes CASSRRGGDRSTDTQYF.

V usage is TRBV10-2 and J usage is TRBJ2-1, with a possible D match to TRBD2 (6 bases). From germline, CDR1 is WSHSY and CDR2 SAAADI. The ends were cut back, 5 bases at V and 7 bases at J, with 9 bases in the middle. The CDR3 extends over 12 amino acids. The DNA for the CDR3 is TGCGCCAGCAGTTCCGGGAGTAATGAGCAGTTCTTC. Protein: CASSSGSNEQFF.

Of note for this clone: One end of the junction is discordant with germline, which a read error may explain. The chain has TRBV7-9 and TRBJ2-5, with 7 bases that match TRBD1. Germline lookup yields CDR1 SEHNR and CDR2 FQNEAQ (reference sequence). This CDR3 contains 15 residues. This chain's CDR3 is CASSSGQKLRESQYF. The CDR3 DNA reads TGTGCCAGCAGCTCGGGACAGAAGCTACGAGAGTCCCAGTACTTC.

The CDR3 region is CASRPVGSNTDTQYF. The CDR3, as DNA: TGTGCCAGCCGCCCTGTCGGGAGCAACACAGATACGCAGTATTTT. V is TRBV28 and J is TRBJ2-3; D may be TRBD2 (6 bases). This CDR3 comprises 15 residues. Germline V lookup: CDR1 MDHEN, CDR2 SYDVKM. With 8 bases removed from V and 2 bases from J, the gap between germline ends came to 17 bases. The full variable domain, rest sourced from reference TRBV28 and TRBJ2-3, is DVKVTQSSRYLVKRTGEKVFLECVQDMDHENMFWYRQDPGLGLRLIYFSYDVKMKEKGDIPEGYSVSREKKERFSLILESASTNQTSMYLCASRPVGSNTDTQYFGPGTRLTVL.

The table lists this clone with a count of one. The rearrangement joins TRBV18 to TRBJ2-3; D is ambiguous. V dropped 2 bases and J dropped 6 bases, with 12 bases sitting between them. CDR3 length equals 14 residues. The germline V gene encodes CDR1 KGHSH and CDR2 LQKENI. CDR3 nucleotide sequence: TGTGCCAGCTCACCAGCCACGCAAGCGGATACGCAGTATTTT. As protein: CASSPATQADTQYF. The entire variable domain, with the rest obtained from reference TRBV18 and TRBJ2-3, is as follows: NAGVMQNPRHLVRRRGQEARLRCSPMKGHSHVYWYRQLPEEGLKFMVYLQKENIIDESGMPKERFSAEFPKEGPSILRIQQVVRGDSAAYFCASSPATQADTQYFGPGTRLTVL.

The CDR3 spells CASSLTGLAGELFF. The DNA for the CDR3 is TGTGCCAGCAGCTTAACTGGATTAGCCGGGGAGCTGTTTTTT. The rearrangement joins TRBV7-2 to TRBJ2-2; D is ambiguous. In germline, CDR1 is SGHTA, CDR2 FQGNSA. CDR3 length: 14 amino acids. V gave up 2 bases and J gave up 6 bases, with 10 bases separating them.

The chain recombines TRBV11-3 with TRBJ1-3; D not certain. The CDR3 spans 15 residues. Germline lookup yields CDR1 SGHNT and CDR2 YENEEA. Trimming took off 5 bases at V and 3 bases at J, with 14 bases between the two ends. As DNA, the CDR3 is TGTGCCAGCAGCCCCGCGAGTGGCCTTGGAAACACCATATATTTT. This sequence encodes CASSPASGLGNTIYF.

The chain combines TRBV11-3 with TRBJ2-1; TRBD1 is a possible D gene (5 bases). With 0 bases removed from V and 7 bases from J, the gap between germline ends came to 16 bases. The CDR3 is 16 residues long. Germline lookup yields CDR1 SGHNT and CDR2 YENEEA. The CDR3 protein is CASSLDRVREGNEQFF. CDR3 nucleotide sequence: TGTGCCAGCAGCTTAGATCGGGTCAGGGAAGGGAATGAGCAGTTCTTC.

The V call is TRBV6-5, the J call TRBJ2-2, with TRBD2 matching 8 bases. The CDR3 runs 15 residues. J gave up 5 bases and V 6 bases, and 8 bases lay outside the gene matches. Germline CDR1 and CDR2: MNHEY and SVGAGI. The chain's CDR3 is CASRPLRGGTGELFF. DNA for the CDR3: TGTGCCAGCAGACCTCTTCGGGGGGGGACCGGGGAGCTGTTTTTT.

The V and J genes are TRBV5-4 and TRBJ2-7; maybe TRBD1 (6 bases). Germline V gene lookup returns CDR1 SGHNT and CDR2 YYREEE (reference sequence). The CDR3 is made up of 14 amino acids. The V end was cut by 5 bases, the J end by 2 bases, with 14 bases between. Here the CDR3 reads CASSRTASTYEQYF. Written as DNA, the CDR3 is TGTGCCAGCAGTCGGACAGCATCCACCTACGAGCAGTACTTC.

The V call is TRBV19, the J call TRBJ1-1; TRBD1 aligns across 9 bases. Trimming cost V 4 bases and J 1 base; bases outside gene matches: 7. Germline CDR1 reads LNHDA; CDR2 reads SQIVND (reference sequence). The CDR3 has 16 residues. CDR3 residues: CASSKDRGQTNTEAFF. The CDR3, as DNA: TGTGCCAGTAGTAAGGACAGGGGCCAGACGAACACTGAAGCTTTCTTT.

The chain has TRBV11-3 and TRBJ2-2, with D hard to call. The CDR3 runs 13 residues. Trimming shortened V by 5 bases and J by 6 bases, and 10 bases separated the two germline ends. In germline, CDR1 is SGHNT, CDR2 YENEEA. The CDR3 protein is CASSPLRSGELFF. Written as DNA, the CDR3 is TGTGCCAGCAGCCCGCTCCGATCCGGGGAGCTGTTTTTT.

This clone is a singleton in its sample. The genes are TRBV27 and TRBJ1-5, with D maybe TRBD1 (6 bases). Germline V gene sequence: CDR1 MNHEY, CDR2 SMNVEV (reference sequence). This CDR3 spans 16 amino acids. V gave up 5 bases and J gave up 4 bases, with 18 bases separating them. CDR3 in DNA: TGTGCCAGCAGTCCGCTAACAGGGATTCGGAATCAGCCCCAGCATTTT. Translated, it gives CASSPLTGIRNQPQHF.

The chain employs TRBV27 and TRBJ2-7; D is perhaps TRBD2 (5 bases). V gave up 4 bases and J gave up 3 bases, with 16 bases separating them. This CDR3 comprises 15 residues. The germline V gene encodes CDR1 MNHEY and CDR2 SMNVEV (reference sequence). In nucleotides, the CDR3 is TGTGCCAGCAGTTCCTACCCGGGAAGCAACTACGAGCAGTACTTC. Its protein is CASSSYPGSNYEQYF.

This chain uses TRBV6-5 with TRBJ2-5, with D maybe TRBD2 (6 bases). Germline V gene sequence: CDR1 MNHEY, CDR2 SVGAGI. The length of the CDR3 is 16 residues. V gave up 1 base and J gave up 4 bases, with 16 bases separating them. This CDR3 is CASSYYFGGGTETQYF. The CDR3 DNA follows: TGTGCCAGCAGTTACTATTTTGGGGGAGGAACAGAGACCCAGTACTTC.

V is TRBV1 and J is TRBJ2-1. TRBV1 is flagged as a pseudogene. The CDR3 has 19 amino acids. The CDR3, as DNA: TGCACCAGCAGCCAAGATGTGCAGGAGAGTCCTAGAACCTACAATGAGCAGTTCTTC. This encodes CTSSQDVQESPRTYNEQFF.

The chain recombines TRBV9 with TRBJ1-6; unclear D gene. CDR3 length: 13 amino acids. The germline V gene has CDR1 SGDLS and CDR2 YYNGEE. V lost 0 bases and J 7 bases, leaving 5 bases between the germline ends. The CDR3 bases are TGTGCCAGCAGCGTAGGACCCAATTCACCCCTCCACTTT. Amino acids: CASSVGPNSPLHF.

This clone turned up a few times. The chain uses TRBV10-1 and TRBJ2-5; 7 positions match TRBD1. Germline V lookup: CDR1 WNHNN, CDR2 SYGVQD (reference sequence). Trimming removed 6 bases from V and 5 bases from J; junction bases left unmatched: 9. The CDR3 loop spans 14 amino acids. The CDR3 loop reads CASSDRATFETQYF. The DNA for the CDR3 is TGCGCCAGCAGCGACAGGGCGACATTCGAGACCCAGTACTTC.